This TCR beta chain is drawn from a study of OX40 agonist ivuxolimab in advanced cancers. Overall study context: Every 2 weeks, ivuxolimab was infused into the patients intravenously at between 0.01 and 10 mg/kg.

Profiled with immunoSEQ multiplex PCR; TCRdb holds only in-frame clones, not every one. The sample yields roughly 64,000 clones, roughly 80% seen once. In regard to this clone: The antigen is undetermined.

Findings and caveats of the study: Clonal expansion by week 6 occurred in CD4+ and CD8+ blood T cells (at 0.1 to 3.0 mg/kg). Some nonresponders additionally presented with little normalized T-cell clonal expansion.

Germline V gives CDR1 SGHTA, CDR2 FQGNSA. The CDR3 has 15 amino acids. The V end lost 4 bases, the J end lost 9 bases, and 19 bases lay between the germline ends. V is TRBV7-2 and J is TRBJ2-1; a possible D gene is TRBD2 (6 bases). This TCR was sampled from an adult with an advanced solid tumor such as melanoma, head and neck, liver or kidney cancer. The input for sequencing was CD4+ or CD8+ T cells sorted from blood, taken in a trial of the OX40 agonist ivuxolimab. CDR3 DNA: TGTGCCAGCAGCTCCCGCCCTACGCCACTAGCTGAGCAGTTCTTC. Residues: CASSSRPTPLAEQFF. The whole variable domain, filled in from reference TRBV7-2 and TRBJ2-1, reads GAGVSQSPSNKVTEKGKDVELRCDPISGHTALYWYRQSLGQGLEFLIYFQGNSAPDKSGLPSDRFSAERTGGSVSTLTIQRTQQEDSAVYLCASSSRPTPLAEQFFGPGTRLTVL.